Given below is one T cell receptor (beta chain) in context. The sample is drawn from a study of blood T cell repertoires in COVID-19. At the level of the study: Collection of acute and convalescent COVID-19 samples took place in the United States, Italy and Spain. T cells, B-cell-depleted T cells, or PBMCs provided the cDNA or gDNA that served as material.

Germline CDR1 is SNHLY and CDR2 is FYNNEI. This CDR3 is built from 15 residues. Trimming took off 1 base at V and 5 bases at J, with 14 bases between the two ends. In the original workflow: From reference gene primer amplification, estimates of nucleated cell counts were derived. Profiling relied on immunoSEQ multiplex PCR, and the TCRdb table lists in-frame clones only, not all of them. Clonal size and the V and J genes are those of that table, whereas D and trimming came from the DNA. The sample contains about 83,000 clones, about 86% of which appear only once. This chain joins TRBV2 and TRBJ2-5; D possibly corresponds to TRBD2 (6 bases). The TCR comes from a woman over 75 in a cohort sampled during active or convalescent COVID-19. Sequenced: peripheral blood. CDR3 residues: CASSEGPLGRETQYF. CDR3 DNA sequence: TGTGCCAGCAGTGAAGGACCTTTGGGGAGGGAGACCCAGTACTTC.